One T cell receptor beta chain is described in this entry. This entry is derived from a study of blood T cell repertoires in COVID-19. Data came from immunoSEQ multiplex PCR; TCRdb stores just in-frame clones and leaves some out. The table lists fewer than 80,000 clones, around three quarters of them singletons. Deletions cut 0 bases from V and 5 bases from J, with 9 bases between. This CDR3 has 13 residues. From germline, CDR1 is SGHNT and CDR2 YYREEE (reference sequence). This chain uses TRBV5-4 with TRBJ2-7; D unclear. The sequence came from a human donor in a cohort sampled during active COVID-19. Sequencing input: peripheral blood. The DNA for the CDR3 is TGTGCCAGCAGCTTGGTTTCTCGAGACGAGCAGTACTTC. Translated: CASSLVSRDEQYF.